Given below is one TCR beta chain in context. From the RT-PCR reads, TCRdb called clonotypes with MiXCR, one entry per CDR3 protein. The sample carries 300,000 to 350,000 distinct CDR3 sequences, roughly 22% recorded once. This specimen comes from a study of response to subunit inactivated influenza vaccine. The CDR3 consists of 16 residues. J lost 4 bases, V lost 2 bases, and 10 bases had no gene match. In germline, CDR1 is DFQATT, CDR2 SNEGSKA (reference sequence). The rearrangement links TRBV20-1 to TRBJ2-3, with 9 positions matching TRBD1. This TCR came from a man between 50 and 69 years old who received an inactivated influenza vaccine. Sequencing was performed on PBMCs from blood, taken approximately 22 months after vaccination. CDR3 amino acids: CSARKNWGQGPDTQYF. The CDR3 nucleotides are TGCAGTGCTAGAAAAAATTGGGGACAGGGACCAGATACGCAGTATTTT.